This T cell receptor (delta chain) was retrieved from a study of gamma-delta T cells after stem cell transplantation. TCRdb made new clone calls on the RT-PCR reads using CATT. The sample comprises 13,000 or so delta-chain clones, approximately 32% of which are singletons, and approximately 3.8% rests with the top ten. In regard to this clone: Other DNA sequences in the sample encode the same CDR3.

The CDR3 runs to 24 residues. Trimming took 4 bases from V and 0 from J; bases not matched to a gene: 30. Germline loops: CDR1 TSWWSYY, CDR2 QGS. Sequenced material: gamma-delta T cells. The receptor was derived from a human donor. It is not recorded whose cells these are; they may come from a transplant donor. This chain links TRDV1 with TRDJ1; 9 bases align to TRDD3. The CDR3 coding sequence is TGTGCTCTTGGGGCTATTCCCGCTCTTCCTCATCGGGGGGATACCTCCTGGTACACCGATAAACTCATCTTT. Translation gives CALGAIPALPHRGDTSWYTDKLIF.